This T cell receptor (beta chain) was observed in a study of shared clonotypes between healthy human individuals. Profiling relied on immunoSEQ multiplex PCR, and the TCRdb table lists in-frame clones only, not all of them. The sample has about 1.4 million clones; roughly 96% are singletons. Turning to this clone: This specimen includes other DNA sequences encoding the same CDR3.

Germline V gives CDR1 SGHRS, CDR2 YFSETQ. The ends were cut back, 4 bases at V and 4 bases at J, with 8 bases in the middle. This CDR3 is built from 12 residues. The material sequenced was naive CD4+ T cells sorted from blood. Subset in this sample: CD45RA+ positively selected. The chain combines TRBV5-1 with TRBJ2-5; no definite D call. The receptor was isolated from a man aged 25 to 45 in good health. The CDR3 protein is CASSPRGETQYF. The CDR3 coding sequence is TGCGCCAGCAGCCCCCGAGGAGAGACCCAGTACTTC.